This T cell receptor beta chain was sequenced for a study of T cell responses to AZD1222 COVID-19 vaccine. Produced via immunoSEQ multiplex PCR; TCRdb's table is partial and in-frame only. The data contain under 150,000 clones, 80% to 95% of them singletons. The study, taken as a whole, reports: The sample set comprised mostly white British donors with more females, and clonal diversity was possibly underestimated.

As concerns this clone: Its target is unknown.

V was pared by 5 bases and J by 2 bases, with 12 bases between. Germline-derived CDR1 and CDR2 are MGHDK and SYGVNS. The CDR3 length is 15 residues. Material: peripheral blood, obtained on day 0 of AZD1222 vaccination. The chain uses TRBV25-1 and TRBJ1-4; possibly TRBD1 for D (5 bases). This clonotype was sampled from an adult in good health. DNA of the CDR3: TGTGCCAGCAGTTCCCGCCAGGGCACTAATGAAAAACTGTTTTTT. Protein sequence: CASSSRQGTNEKLFF.